This T cell receptor beta chain was documented in a study of blood T cells in healthy people across ages. Study context: Capture by template switching was about one barcoded beta molecule per two T cells. Regarding the study as a whole: PBMCs left unsorted prevented a conclusive naive versus antigen-experienced comparison.

This clonotype has a handful of counts. What it binds is unknown. Investigators took ten milliliters of peripheral blood from every donor. CDR1 is LNHDA, CDR2 SQIVND, per germline (reference sequence). J was trimmed by 10 bases and V by 10 bases; bases with no gene match: 9. The CDR3 runs to 11 residues. It was with a sample-barcoded 5' primer and a J-beta primer mix that a second PCR of roughly 7 to 11 cycles was run. TCRdb re-analysed the 5' RACE reads in MiXCR, keeping a single row per CDR3 protein. Here the sample spans some 1.1 million distinct CDR3 sequences, 35% to 40% being singletons. The origin of this receptor is a man between 18 and 29 years old in good health. Sequenced input: blood. V is TRBV19 and J is TRBJ1-1; 7 bases are shared with TRBD1. This chain's CDR3 is CATSEGAAAFF. For the CDR3, the DNA is TGTGCCACTTCGGAGGGGGCAGCAGCTTTCTTT. The entire variable domain, with the rest obtained from reference TRBV19 and TRBJ1-1, is as follows: DGGITQSPKYLFRKEGQNVTLSCEQNLNHDAMYWYRQDPGQGLRLIYYSQIVNDFQKGDIAEGYSVSREKKESFPLTVTSAQKNPTAFYLCATSEGAAAFFGQGTRLTVV.